This is a list of T cell receptor beta chains from one sample in a study of blood T cell repertoires in COVID-19. Here immunoSEQ multiplex PCR was the method, and the copy in TCRdb shows in-frame clones only, minus some. Of 150,000 to 200,000 clones in the sample, roughly 87% are singletons; the top ten hold 20% to 25%. Sequencing was carried out using peripheral blood. These receptors all stem from a man in his fifties or sixties with active or convalescent COVID-19. Both conserved end residues are part of each CDR3.

>TRBV7-3|TRBJ2-7
CASSLQGGSSYEQYF
>TRBV19|TRBJ1-5
CASSMARASGNQPQHF
>TRBV3-1/TRBV3-2|TRBJ2-2
CASSQDYAAGELFF
>TRBV18|TRBJ2-2
CASSPQQGLRQGRTGELFF
>TRBV5-1|TRBJ1-1
CASSLIDREAFF
>TRBV18|TRBJ1-3
CASSPRTGAGNTIYF
>TRBV10-3|TRBJ2-1
CAISVRTDNEQFF
>TRBV15|TRBJ2-2
CATSMGKQGVGELFF
>TRBV21-1|TRBJ1-4
CASSSRGAVNEKLFF
>TRBV6-5|TRBJ2-7
CASSLASGGAGYEQYF
>TRBV4-1|TRBJ2-7
CASSQLGAYEQYF
>TRBV15|TRBJ2-2
CATARGDTGELFF
>TRBV9|TRBJ2-2
CASTRDRGSGELFF
>TRBV19|TRBJ2-4
CASSEDIAKNIQYF
>TRBV7-3|TRBJ2-1
CASSLTPGYNEQFF
>TRBV4-2|TRBJ2-2
CASSQEGATGELFF
>TRBV2|TRBJ2-5
CASSEEEVGGHTQYF
>TRBV11-2|TRBJ2-7
CASSLRQGLKPYEQYF
>TRBV27|TRBJ2-7
CASSGGFEQYF
>TRBV2|TRBJ2-2
CASSPNRGGELFF
>TRBV5-1|TRBJ2-1
CASSLGVVGPYNEQFF
>TRBV19|TRBJ2-2
CASSIVWGQGYAGELFF
>TRBV2|TRBJ1-2
CASSPGFSSYTF
>TRBV10-3|TRBJ1-1
CAISRGGLNTEAFF
>TRBV11-2|TRBJ1-1
CASSSGGRFGAFF
>TRBV5-4|TRBJ2-7
CATGQGANYEQYF
>TRBV4-1|TRBJ2-3
CASSQGKLGTITDTQYF
>TRBV5-4|TRBJ2-5
CASSSRGAGRETQYF
>TRBV18|TRBJ2-2
CASSLTTGGTNTGELFF
>TRBV3-1/TRBV3-2|TRBJ2-2
CASSQAAGVGGELFF
>TRBV19|TRBJ1-5
CASSIPQGSNQPQHF
>TRBV11-2|TRBJ2-7
CASSRGTYEQYF
>TRBV15|TRBJ2-7
CATSTRQGYEQYF
>TRBV19|TRBJ1-3
CASSIYTAGNTIYF
>TRBV7-9|TRBJ2-2
CASRQTGPGELFF
>TRBV6-5|TRBJ2-3
CASSYYWGGSTDTQYF
>TRBV7-2|TRBJ1-2
CASSPGQGYYGYTF
>TRBV2|TRBJ1-1
CAGGQDSNTEAFF
>TRBV10-1|TRBJ2-1
CASSDPTGWKFF
>TRBV7-9|TRBJ2-1
CASSPNPGQGGSYNEQFF
>TRBV4-1|TRBJ1-2
CASSQVGREQGRGYTF
>TRBV13|TRBJ2-7
CATKRPGTGSDEQYF
>TRBV3-1/TRBV3-2|TRBJ2-5
CASSQDWGGGLGETQYF
>TRBV7-9|TRBJ2-7
CASSLRDTGQYF